The T cell receptor beta chain described here comes from a study of Tregs in tolerant kidney transplant recipients. CDR3 length equals 19 residues. Trimming shortened V by 0 bases and J by 0 bases, and 18 bases separated the two germline ends. Germline V lookup: CDR1 MGHRA, CDR2 YSYEKL. CD4+CD25+CD127- Tregs, CD4+CD25- non-Tregs, CD4 and CD8 cells were sorted. This table comes from immunoSEQ multiplex PCR, and its TCRdb copy is limited to in-frame clones, with some not included. The table has tens of thousands of clones, over 85% seen once; the top ten hold 0.46%. The sequence was collected from a human donor who received a combined kidney and bone marrow transplant. The specimen was CD4+ T cells from blood, collected before the transplant. This rearrangement joins TRBV4-1 to TRBJ1-3; tentative D call: TRBD1 (5 bases). The CDR3, as DNA: TGCGCCAGCAGCCAAGATAGAAGCCGGCAGGGCCTCTCTGGAAACACCATATATTTT. This gives the protein CASSQDRSRQGLSGNTIYF.